Below, 19 T cell receptor beta chains from the same sample are listed, as sequenced in a study of T-cell reconstitution after alpha-beta-depleted transplantation in children. As it was prepared, the TCRbeta library received unique molecular identifiers. Via MiXCR, TCRdb re-called the PCR reads, giving one row per CDR3 protein. The data hold 330,000 or so distinct CDR3 sequences, with about 9.5% observed a single time. The source was PBMCs, collected before TCRalphabeta/CD19-depleted stem cell transplant. Receptor source: a boy younger than two with acute myeloid leukemia, due to receive a stem cell transplant.

There are many counts of this clonotype. The chain links TRBV20-1 to TRBJ2-1; 7 bases agree with TRBD2. CDR3 size: 16 residues. The germline V gene encodes CDR1 DFQATT and CDR2 SNEGSKA (reference sequence). V shed 3 bases and J 5 bases; nucleotides not matched to a gene: 13. CDR3 DNA: TGCAGTGCTAGGTCCTCGCGGGAGTGGATGGACAATGAGCAGTTCTTC. It codes for CSARSSREWMDNEQFF.

This clonotype showed up many times. The chain joins TRBV27 to TRBJ2-1, with 9 bases fitting TRBD1. From germline, CDR1 is MNHEY and CDR2 SMNVEV (reference sequence). The CDR3 has 11 amino acids. V was pared by 5 bases and J by 15 bases, with 5 bases of the junction left unmatched. CDR3 amino acids: CASSGWDRAFF. CDR3 coding DNA: TGTGCCAGCAGTGGCTGGGACAGGGCGTTCTTC.

There are a few counts of this clonotype. The chain carries TRBV20-1 and TRBJ2-5; 11 bases agree with TRBD1. This CDR3 comprises 16 residues. J lost 4 bases, V lost 0 bases, and 7 bases had no gene match. Looked up from germline, CDR1 is DFQATT and CDR2 is SNEGSKA (reference sequence). CDR3 coding DNA: TGCAGTGCTAGAGACAGGGACAGGGGGGGAGGAGAGACCCAGTACTTC. Amino acid sequence: CSARDRDRGGGETQYF.

This clonotype was detected only a few times. V gene TRBV30 combines with J gene TRBJ2-1, with TRBD1 as a possible D gene (6 bases). CDR3 length equals 12 residues. V lost 7 bases and J 10 bases, leaving 17 bases between the germline ends. CDR1 and CDR2 (germline): GTSNPN, SVGIG (reference sequence). Here the CDR3 DNA reads TGTGCCTCCTCTTCGACAGGCGTCGAGCAGTTCTTC. Amino acids: CASSSTGVEQFF.

This clonotype was observed many times. The V and J genes are TRBV7-6 and TRBJ2-3, with D possibly TRBD1 on 5 matching bases. The CDR3 length is 15 residues. Looked up from germline, CDR1 is SGHVS and CDR2 is FNYEAQ. V was cut by 4 bases and J by 2 bases, with 13 bases left in between. This CDR3 is CASSSTGTLTDTQYF. The CDR3 region has the DNA TGTGCCAGCAGCTCCACAGGCACCCTCACAGATACGCAGTATTTT.

This clonotype came up many times. The rearrangement uses TRBV29-1 and TRBJ2-1, with 13 bases matching TRBD2. The germline gives CDR1 SQVTM, CDR2 ANQGSEA. J lost 2 bases, V lost 4 bases, and 2 bases had no gene match. This CDR3 is built from 15 residues. The CDR3 region has the DNA TGCAGCGTTGCTGGGACTAGCGGGACCTACAATGAGCAGTTCTTC. Translated, it gives CSVAGTSGTYNEQFF.

This clonotype turned up a few times. The chain employs TRBV4-1 and TRBJ2-1, with 10 bases identical to TRBD2. J gave up 5 bases and V 4 bases, and 2 bases lay outside the gene matches. The CDR3 contains 14 residues. CDR1 MGHRA and CDR2 YSYEKL come from the germline V gene. CDR3 coding DNA: TGCGCCAGCAGCCGAAGCGGGGGGGACAATGAGCAGTTCTTC. It specifies CASSRSGGDNEQFF.

This clonotype has ten or more counts. The rearrangement links TRBV2 to TRBJ2-2; a weak D match, TRBD1 (5 bases). Germline CDR1 reads SNHLY; CDR2 reads FYNNEI. The length of the CDR3 is 15 residues. Trimming removed 2 bases from V and 6 bases from J, with 13 bases in between. CDR3 in amino acids: CASSEPPQGPGELFF. The CDR3 nucleotides read TGTGCCAGCAGTGAACCCCCTCAGGGTCCCGGGGAGCTGTTTTTT.

This clonotype has ten or more counts. This chain uses TRBV29-1 with TRBJ2-7, with D perhaps TRBD2 (5 bases). Germline-derived CDR1 and CDR2 are SQVTM and ANQGSEA. This CDR3 contains 11 residues. Trimming pared 7 bases from V and 1 base from J, leaving 8 bases between. CDR3 region: CSGTSSYEQYF. DNA of the CDR3: TGCAGCGGGACTTCTTCCTACGAGCAGTACTTC.

This chain links TRBV20-1 with TRBJ2-7; D call uncertain. The V end was cut by 3 bases, the J end by 4 bases, with 7 bases between. Germline V lookup: CDR1 DFQATT, CDR2 SNEGSKA (reference sequence). This CDR3 contains 11 residues. The CDR3 nucleotides are TGCAGTGCTAGTCCCGGATACGAGCAGTACTTC. Residues: CSASPGYEQYF.

This clonotype was seen ten or more times. V is TRBV27 and J is TRBJ2-5; 10 bases map to TRBD1. Germline assignment: CDR1 MNHEY and CDR2 SMNVEV (reference sequence). CDR3 length equals 15 residues. Losses at the gene ends were 3 bases for V and 4 bases for J; bases not matched to a gene: 5. DNA of the CDR3: TGTGCCAGCAGTTTGGGGGACAGGGGACGAGAGACCCAGTACTTC. Translation: CASSLGDRGRETQYF.

This clonotype was detected ten times or more. The rearrangement links TRBV4-1 to TRBJ2-7; D gene uncertain. Germline V gene sequence: CDR1 MGHRA, CDR2 YSYEKL. Between the trimmed V and J ends, which lost 1 base and 5 bases, there was a span of 12 bases. The CDR3 consists of 14 residues. In nucleotides, the CDR3 is TGCGCCAGCAGCCAAGTAGGACGGTCGAACGAGCAGTACTTC. Translating gives CASSQVGRSNEQYF.

The chain combines TRBV5-1 with TRBJ1-2; D is possibly TRBD1 (5 bases). The CDR3 has 15 amino acids. Trimming cost V 1 base and J 4 bases, with 14 bases left between them. Looked up from germline, CDR1 is SGHRS and CDR2 is YFSETQ. For the CDR3, the DNA is TGCGCCAGCAGCTTGCGGCAGGGTCCTGGCTATGGCTACACCTTC. Its translation: CASSLRQGPGYGYTF. Full variable domain (rest looked up from reference TRBV5-1 and TRBJ1-2): KAGVTQTPRYLIKTRGQQVTLSCSPISGHRSVSWYQQTPGQGLQFLFEYFSETQRNKGNFPGRFSGRQFSNSRSEMNVSTLELGDSALYLCASSLRQGPGYGYTFGSGTRLTVV.

This clonotype was counted many times. The chain uses TRBV12-3 or TRBV12-4 and TRBJ2-1, with D unclear. The CDR3 covers 12 residues. V gave up 3 bases and J gave up 9 bases, with 9 bases separating them. CDR3 DNA sequence: TGTGCCAGCAGTTTGTCTAGGATTGAGCAGTTCTTC. Its translation: CASSLSRIEQFF.

Ten or more counts support this clonotype. The chain links TRBV5-1 to TRBJ2-7; D is unclear. This CDR3 region has 13 residues. Trimming took 0 bases from V and 6 from J, leaving 10 bases between them. CDR1 is SGHRS, CDR2 YFSETQ, per germline. CDR3 in amino acids: CASSLEQRAEQYF. CDR3 in DNA: TGCGCCAGCAGCTTGGAACAAAGGGCCGAGCAGTACTTC.

This clonotype was counted many times. The V gene is TRBV28, the J gene TRBJ1-5; perhaps TRBD1 as D (5 bases). The CDR3 is made up of 12 amino acids. The germline V and J ends were trimmed by 6 bases and 5 bases, with 8 bases remaining between them. Germline assignment: CDR1 MDHEN and CDR2 SYDVKM. CDR3 bases: TGTGCCAGCAGGCGAGGGGATCAGCCCCAGCATTTT. Residues: CASRRGDQPQHF.

This clonotype was counted ten times or more. J is TRBJ2-5 and V is TRBV27, with D tentatively TRBD2 (5 bases). V was shortened by 0 bases and J by 3 bases, with 8 bases between the two germline ends. The CDR3 is made up of 14 amino acids. CDR1 is MNHEY, CDR2 SMNVEV, per germline (reference sequence). CDR3 in amino acids: CASSLSGVKETQYF. CDR3 DNA sequence: TGTGCCAGCAGTTTATCCGGGGTAAAAGAGACCCAGTACTTC.

This CDR3 reads CASSQTSQETQYF. CDR3 sequence (DNA): TGTGCCAGCAGCCAGACAAGCCAAGAGACCCAGTACTTC. The chain uses TRBV3-1 and TRBJ2-5; the D is unclear. Deletions cut 3 bases from V and 1 base from J, with 6 bases between. Germline CDR1 reads LGHDT; CDR2 reads YNNKEL (reference sequence). The CDR3 is made up of 13 amino acids.

This clonotype appeared many times. The chain combines TRBV10-3 with TRBJ2-5; TRBD2 matches 11 bases. The CDR3 has 14 amino acids. The J segment lost 1 base and the V segment lost 5 bases, leaving 0 bases of the junction unmatched. Germline-derived CDR1 and CDR2 are ENHRY and SYGVKD. As DNA, the CDR3 is TGTGCCATCAGTACTAGCGGGAGCCAAGAGACCCAGTACTTC. Translation: CAISTSGSQETQYF.